The sequence of this T cell receptor (beta chain) was determined in a study of blood T cell repertoires in COVID-19. In the study overall: Some COVID-19 samples were acute and others convalescent; all came from the United States, Italy and Spain.

In the study's own analysis: Using reference gene primer amplification, nucleated cell counts were estimated. Assay used: immunoSEQ multiplex PCR; TCRdb lists only in-frame clones, some missing. V and J calls and clone size are given by that table; D and trimming were obtained from the DNA. The sample shows about 400,000 clones, approximately 88% of them seen only once. The CDR3 is made up of 13 amino acids. Trimming removed 6 bases from V and 3 bases from J, with 9 bases in between. The J gene is TRBJ1-3, the V gene TRBV12-3 or TRBV12-4; D is undetermined. The source material was peripheral blood. The TCR comes from a middle-aged man with acute or convalescent COVID-19. This CDR3 reads CASSLNGGNTIYF. In DNA form, the CDR3 reads TGTGCCAGCAGCTTAAACGGTGGAAACACCATATATTTT.